A single sample is the source of the 27 T cell receptor beta chains below, sequenced in a study of CD8 T cells in ankylosing spondylitis (dated by TCRdb to about 2017). Library preparation was by 5' RACE. Sequenced on an Illumina HiSeq 2500. Clones were called with MiXCR by TCRdb after fastp trimmed the public reads at Q25, and only in-frame beta chains were retained. Every distinct CDR3 protein forms one entry, paired with its most common genes and DNA. The sample includes around 250,000 distinct CDR3 sequences, with over 8.5% observed a single time. The ten largest clonotypes hold under 7% of the sample. Sequences were obtained from blood, either unsorted or a sorted T cell fraction (not recorded which). These receptor sequences come from a male donor with ankylosing spondylitis or in good health (not recorded which).

This clonotype was seen many times. This sequence joins TRBV12-3 or TRBV12-4 and TRBJ2-2; D possibly corresponds to TRBD1 (6 bases). This CDR3 is built from 15 residues. V lost 5 bases and J lost 4, with 14 bases in between. As DNA, the CDR3 is TGTGCCAGCAGTATGATTAGGACAGCCACCGGGGAGCTGTTTTTT. It yields the protein CASSMIRTATGELFF.

This clonotype occurred many times. The rearrangement links TRBV5-5 to TRBJ1-4, with D hard to call. V shed 0 bases and J shed 15 bases, with 15 bases lying between them. This CDR3 comprises 13 residues. Germline CDR1 SGHKS, CDR2 YYEKEE (reference sequence). Here the CDR3 reads CASSLEVGLGLFF. DNA for the CDR3: TGTGCCAGCAGCTTGGAGGTCGGCTTAGGGTTGTTTTTT.

This clonotype was counted only a few times. The rearrangement joins TRBV18 to TRBJ1-3; possibly TRBD1 for D (5 bases). The CDR3 loop spans 18 amino acids. V lost 3 bases and J 0 bases, leaving 18 bases between the germline ends. Germline lookup yields CDR1 KGHSH and CDR2 LQKENI. This CDR3 reads CASSPIQVRPASGNTIYF. The CDR3 nucleotides read TGTGCCAGCTCACCGATACAGGTTAGACCGGCCTCTGGAAACACCATATATTTT.

This clonotype was found a few times. This chain links TRBV10-3 with TRBJ1-5; D is possibly TRBD1 (6 bases). Trimming shortened V by 8 bases and J by 6 bases, and 14 bases separated the two germline ends. Germline-derived CDR1 and CDR2 are ENHRY and SYGVKD. CDR3 length: 13 residues. CDR3 in DNA: TGTGCCATCGGAGGCGTCAGGGGTCAGCCCCAGCATTTT. Amino acids: CAIGGVRGQPQHF.

This clonotype occurred many times. The rearrangement joins TRBV9 to TRBJ2-3; 7 positions agree with TRBD1. V lost 0 bases and J lost 3; bases outside the gene matches: 7. Germline values: CDR1 SGDLS, CDR2 YYNGEE. CDR3 length equals 16 residues. CDR3 in DNA: TGTGCCAGCAGCGTAGACAGGGGAGTTTGGACAGATACGCAGTATTTT. It is translated as CASSVDRGVWTDTQYF.

This clonotype was seen ten or more times. This chain connects TRBV27 to TRBJ2-3; 10 bases are shared with TRBD2. This CDR3 region has 17 residues. The V gene's germline CDR1 is MNHEY and CDR2 SMNVEV (reference sequence). The J segment lost 12 bases and the V segment lost 5 bases, leaving 20 bases of the junction unmatched. CDR3 sequence reads: CASSKGRTGSSGSLQYF. The CDR3 nucleotides read TGTGCCAGCAGTAAGGGGCGGACAGGATCTAGCGGGAGCCTACAGTATTTT.

This clonotype occurred many times. The CDR3 DNA follows: TGCAGCGTGAGGAGGAGTTACACAGATACGCAGTATTTT. It codes for CSVRRSYTDTQYF. This chain joins TRBV29-1 and TRBJ2-3; weak D call: TRBD2 (5 bases). Germline CDR1 and CDR2: SQVTM and ANQGSEA. CDR3 length: 13 amino acids. The V end was cut by 6 bases, the J end by 2 bases, with 12 bases between.

This chain connects TRBV12-3 or TRBV12-4 to TRBJ2-2; either TRBD1 or TRBD2 may supply D (7 bases each). The V and J ends lost 6 bases and 5 bases respectively, with 25 bases between them. The CDR3 has 18 residues. CDR3 nucleotide sequence: TGTGCCAGCAGACAGGGGTCGACCGGGACTATGGGGACCGGGGAGCTGTTTTTT. Protein sequence: CASRQGSTGTMGTGELFF.

The rearrangement uses TRBV5-1 and TRBJ2-7; either TRBD1 or TRBD2 may supply D (5 bases each). V shed 4 bases and J shed 1 base, with 18 bases lying between them. CDR1 and CDR2 (germline): SGHRS, YFSETQ. The CDR3 consists of 16 residues. The CDR3 nucleotides read TGCGCCAGCAGCGTACTACCCGGGGACCGATCCTACGAGCAGTACTTC. Residues: CASSVLPGDRSYEQYF.

This clonotype was detected many times. The chain links TRBV5-1 to TRBJ2-7; 7 bases line up with TRBD1. The V segment lost 3 bases and the J segment 3 bases; nucleotides outside the gene matches: 12. This CDR3 comprises 16 residues. The germline CDR1 and CDR2 sequences are SGHRS and YFSETQ. The CDR3: CASSSPFQGDSYEQYF. For the CDR3, the DNA is TGCGCCAGCAGCTCGCCCTTTCAGGGGGACAGCTACGAGCAGTACTTC.

This clonotype was seen ten or more times. The genes are TRBV20-1 and TRBJ1-1, with D possibly being TRBD1 (5 bases). The V end lost 6 bases, the J end lost 2 bases, and 10 bases lay between the germline ends. The CDR3 runs to 12 residues. CDR1 and CDR2 from the germline V gene are DFQATT and SNEGSKA (reference sequence). CDR3 protein: CSALTDNTEAFF. The CDR3, as DNA: TGCAGTGCCTTGACAGATAACACTGAAGCTTTCTTT.

The V call is TRBV7-8, the J call TRBJ1-2, with 8 bases aligning to TRBD1. Germline V gene data show CDR1 as SGHVS and CDR2 as FQNEAQ. The CDR3 covers 17 residues. V dropped 0 bases and J dropped 7; count of bases not matched to a gene: 13. The CDR3: CASSLAGAGGVSSGYTF. Written as DNA, the CDR3 is TGTGCCAGCAGCTTAGCTGGCGCAGGGGGCGTCAGTTCTGGCTACACCTTC.

The chain links TRBV9 to TRBJ2-2, with TRBD1 matching over 12 bases. This CDR3 has 17 residues. Germline lookup yields CDR1 SGDLS and CDR2 YYNGEE. V was clipped by 6 bases and J by 3 bases; unmatched bases: 9. CDR3 bases: TGTGCCAGCAACGGCCGCGGGACAGGGGGCGACACCGGGGAGCTGTTTTTT. Its protein product is CASNGRGTGGDTGELFF.

A few counts support this clonotype. The V gene is TRBV28, the J gene TRBJ1-1; 10 bases line up with TRBD1. The CDR3 spans 16 residues. Germline CDR1 is MDHEN and CDR2 is SYDVKM. The J segment lost 3 bases and the V segment lost 0 bases, leaving 4 bases of the junction unmatched. The CDR3 DNA sequence: TGTGCCAGCAGTTTATGGGGGACAGGGGTTGACACTGAAGCTTTCTTT. Translating it yields CASSLWGTGVDTEAFF.

On this clonotype itself: Because the CDR3's place on the DNA is in doubt, the DNA is left out and the CDR3 is given as listed by TCRdb. V and J are TRBV7-5 and TRBJ2-6; no DNA check was done on the table's D call, TRBD1. TRBV7-5 is an annotated pseudogene. The CDR3 is 21 amino acids in total, end residues counted. The CDR3 reads CISVPDEFEVGHSIGANVLTF.

The table lists this clonotype with a few counts. The chain recombines TRBV12-3 or TRBV12-4 with TRBJ2-3; unclear D gene. The CDR3 has 12 residues. With 6 bases removed from V and 6 bases from J, the gap between germline ends came to 10 bases. Here the CDR3 reads CASRDQGDTQYF. CDR3 DNA: TGTGCCAGCAGGGACCAAGGGGATACGCAGTATTTT.

This clonotype was seen only a few times. V is TRBV30 and J is TRBJ2-3; a possible D gene is TRBD2 (5 bases). V dropped 2 bases and J dropped 3 bases, with 9 bases sitting between them. Germline V gene data show CDR1 as GTSNPN and CDR2 as SVGIG (reference sequence). The CDR3 runs 13 residues. CDR3 DNA: TGTGCCTGGAGTTTCGGCGGGACAGATACGCAGTATTTT. Protein sequence: CAWSFGGTDTQYF.

This clonotype has more than one count but fewer than ten. The chain has TRBV5-1 and TRBJ2-1, with D maybe TRBD1 (6 bases). CDR3 length equals 16 residues. The germline V gene has CDR1 SGHRS and CDR2 YFSETQ. V was shortened by 1 base and J by 0 bases, with 11 bases between the two germline ends. CDR3 region: CASSLRTGSSYNEQFF. In DNA, the CDR3 is TGCGCCAGCAGCTTGCGTACAGGGTCCTCCTACAATGAGCAGTTCTTC.

The rearrangement joins TRBV5-1 to TRBJ2-2; no clear D. Between the trimmed V and J ends, which lost 1 base and 4 bases, there was a span of 5 bases. The CDR3 loop spans 13 amino acids. Germline loops: CDR1 SGHRS, CDR2 YFSETQ. CDR3: CASSLTVTGELFF. CDR3 sequence (DNA): TGCGCCAGCAGCTTGACTGTCACCGGGGAGCTGTTTTTT. The full variable domain, its missing parts supplied by reference TRBV5-1 and TRBJ2-2, is KAGVTQTPRYLIKTRGQQVTLSCSPISGHRSVSWYQQTPGQGLQFLFEYFSETQRNKGNFPGRFSGRQFSNSRSEMNVSTLELGDSALYLCASSLTVTGELFFGEGSRLTVL.

The rearrangement joins TRBV9 to TRBJ2-5, with a weak D call TRBD1 (6 bases). Germline V lookup: CDR1 SGDLS, CDR2 YYNGEE. The length of the CDR3 is 16 residues. The V end was cut by 4 bases, the J end by 2 bases, with 18 bases between. CDR3 nucleotide sequence: TGTGCCAGCAGCCCAGGGGTTTATCTCCGGCAAGAGACCCAGTACTTC. Protein: CASSPGVYLRQETQYF. Together with reference TRBV9 and TRBJ2-5, the CDR3 gives the full variable domain: DSGVTQTPKHLITATGQRVTLRCSPRSGDLSVYWYQQSLDQGLQFLIQYYNGEERAKGNILERFSAQQFPDLHSELNLSSLELGDSALYFCASSPGVYLRQETQYFGPGTRLLVL.

This clonotype appeared many times. The CDR3, as DNA: TGCGCCAGCAGCTTCTCTCGGGGGGGCATCAATGAGCAGTTCTTC. Amino acids: CASSFSRGGINEQFF. V is TRBV5-1 and J is TRBJ2-1, with 8 bases fitting TRBD2. J was trimmed by 6 bases and V by 2 bases; bases with no gene match: 7. Germline CDR1 and CDR2: SGHRS and YFSETQ. The CDR3 covers 15 residues.

This clonotype appeared many times. The V gene is TRBV20-1, the J gene TRBJ2-5, with D tentatively TRBD2 (6 bases). The V end lost 2 bases, the J end lost 4 bases, and 17 bases lay between the germline ends. The CDR3 covers 15 residues. Germline CDR1 is DFQATT and CDR2 is SNEGSKA (reference sequence). The CDR3 DNA follows: TGCAGTGCTAGACCCCGTACAAGGGAGGCAGAGACCCAGTACTTC. Protein sequence: CSARPRTREAETQYF.

This clonotype was seen only a few times. The chain employs TRBV10-3 and TRBJ2-7; a weak D match, TRBD2 (5 bases). The V and J ends lost 2 bases and 3 bases respectively, with 11 bases between them. Germline assignment: CDR1 ENHRY and CDR2 SYGVKD. CDR3 length equals 14 residues. In DNA form, the CDR3 reads TGTGCCATCAGTGAGACCCTGGGGAGCTACGAGCAGTACTTC. Translated, it gives CAISETLGSYEQYF.

The CDR3 sequence: CSARVGRASEQYF. As DNA, the CDR3 is TGCAGTGCTAGAGTCGGGAGGGCGTCCGAGCAGTACTTC. The chain joins TRBV20-1 to TRBJ2-7, with 8 bases identical to TRBD2. With 1 base clipped from V and 6 bases from J, the junction kept 5 bases outside the gene matches. Looked up from germline, CDR1 is DFQATT and CDR2 is SNEGSKA (reference sequence). The CDR3 is 13 residues long.

This clonotype was observed a few times. This chain joins TRBV2 and TRBJ2-1; D is unresolved. V lost 7 bases, J lost 7 bases, and 26 bases lay in between. The CDR3 has 17 amino acids. In germline, CDR1 is SNHLY, CDR2 FYNNEI. The CDR3 nucleotides are TGTGCCAGCAAGAAGTACCCTCAAGGATCCTCGTATAATGAGCAGTTCTTC. Amino acids: CASKKYPQGSSYNEQFF.

This clonotype was counted between two and nine times. V usage is TRBV20-1 and J usage is TRBJ1-1, with a possible D match to TRBD1 (6 bases). From germline, CDR1 is DFQATT and CDR2 SNEGSKA (reference sequence). The CDR3 runs to 16 residues. Deletions cut 0 bases from V and 0 bases from J, with 14 bases between. The CDR3 protein is CSARDTGQSVNTEAFF. DNA for the CDR3: TGCAGTGCTAGAGATACTGGACAGTCCGTGAACACTGAAGCTTTCTTT.

This clonotype appeared many times. The chain has TRBV5-1 and TRBJ2-1; D call uncertain. Trimming cost V 0 bases and J 6 bases, with 10 bases left between them. The germline V gene has CDR1 SGHRS and CDR2 YFSETQ. The CDR3 covers 14 residues. As DNA, the CDR3 is TGCGCCAGCAGCTTGGCTGGACGCGCCAATGAGCAGTTCTTC. Translation gives CASSLAGRANEQFF.